This T cell receptor beta chain comes out of a study of T cell repertoires in cytomegalovirus infection. Study-wide context: Both CMV infection and a matching HLA type were indicated by public TCR beta signatures.

TCRdb reprocessed the reads via MiXCR and lists one record per CDR3 protein. There are hundreds of thousands of distinct CDR3 sequences in the sample; about 30% occur only once, and 15% to 20% lies in the top ten. Turning to this clonotype: Antigen specificity is unknown.

The CDR3 consists of 14 residues. Trimming cost V 6 bases and J 3 bases, with 12 bases left between them. Per the germline V gene, CDR1 is MNHEY and CDR2 is SVGAGI. Study conclusions and caveats: The study identified carriers of CMV plus the relevant HLA from cumulative public TCR beta family frequency. The ex vivo response was dominated by HLA-C-restricted CMV-specific TCR beta clonotypes.

This material consisted of cultured PBMCs, taken from culture after CMV antigen stimulation. The gene calls are TRBV6-5 and TRBJ1-5; no clear D. The clonotype comes from a human donor in good health (CMV status not recorded). Some clones in this sample may be carry-over from other donors' samples. DNA for the CDR3: TGTGCCAGCAGCGTTGACGGTTACAATCAGCCCCAGCATTTT. Its translation is CASSVDGYNQPQHF.